This T cell receptor (beta chain) derives from a study of shared clonotypes between healthy human individuals. Study-wide results and caveats: Rarefaction exposed incomplete sorted-subset sequencing despite large depth.

Only in-frame clones appear in the TCRdb table, and some are missing; sequencing was by immunoSEQ multiplex PCR. This table holds 2 million to 3 million clones, 93% found once. With respect to this clone: The antigen is undetermined.

The V end was cut by 6 bases, the J end by 8 bases, with 26 bases between. Germline V gene sequence: CDR1 MDHEN, CDR2 SYDVKM. The CDR3 extends over 17 amino acids. The origin of this receptor is a man younger than 35 in good health. Some clones in this sample may be carry-over from other donors' samples. This chain joins TRBV28 and TRBJ1-3; TRBD1 might be the D (6 bases). Source material: naive CD4+ T cells from PBMCs. The subset denotes: CD45RA+ positively selected. The CDR3 is CASSQRFAGAQRHTIYF. The CDR3 DNA reads TGTGCCAGCAGCCAGCGCTTTGCGGGGGCGCAGCGGCACACCATATATTTT.